The 15 T cell receptor beta chains below were found in one sample sequenced in a study of cytomegalovirus exposure and HLA in healthy donors. PCR employed 60 Vbeta and 13 Jbeta primers. TCRdb keeps only in-frame clones here, not all; method: immunoSEQ multiplex PCR. The sample carries 180,000 or so clones, 75% to 90% recorded once. The sequenced material came from PBMCs. These receptors were collected from a girl aged 5 to 17 in good health and CMV-seropositive.

This clone was detected only a few times. The chain has TRBV7-8 and TRBJ2-1; 13 bases map to TRBD2. The V gene's germline CDR1 is SGHVS and CDR2 FQNEAQ. This CDR3 contains 16 residues. V shed 0 bases and J 8 bases; nucleotides not matched to a gene: 4. The CDR3 reads CASSLAGTSGIYEQFF. CDR3 nucleotide sequence: TGTGCCAGCAGCTTAGCGGGGACTAGCGGGATATATGAGCAGTTCTTC.

This rearrangement joins TRBV29-1 to TRBJ1-4; possible D gene TRBD1, 5 bases. Germline CDR1 SQVTM, CDR2 ANQGSEA. The CDR3 is made up of 11 amino acids. V lost 2 bases, J lost 12 bases, and 10 bases lay in between. CDR3 DNA sequence: TGCAGCGTTGAACGGAGGGGTGAACTGTTTTTT. Protein: CSVERRGELFF.

The chain combines TRBV5-1 with TRBJ2-5, with D possibly matching TRBD2 (7 bases). Germline CDR1 reads SGHRS; CDR2 reads YFSETQ. Trimming took 2 bases from V and 1 from J, leaving 9 bases between them. This CDR3 has 14 residues. CDR3 bases: TGCGCCAGCAGCTTAGGGGGGGTCCAAGAGACCCAGTACTTC. Its translation is CASSLGGVQETQYF.

V gene TRBV28 combines with J gene TRBJ2-1; possible D gene TRBD1, 7 bases. The CDR3 consists of 16 residues. The germline CDR1 and CDR2 sequences are MDHEN and SYDVKM. V was cut by 2 bases and J by 2 bases, with 13 bases left in between. DNA of the CDR3: TGTGCCAGCAGTTTAGTGGAGGGGACAGCCTACAATGAGCAGTTCTTC. Translation: CASSLVEGTAYNEQFF.

V usage is TRBV4-2 and J usage is TRBJ1-3, with 7 bases aligning to TRBD1. Unmatched junction bases numbered 9, after V lost 4 bases and J lost 3 bases. This CDR3 region has 16 residues. Germline V gene data show CDR1 as LGHNA and CDR2 as YNFKEQ. This CDR3 reads CASSRADREHGNTIYF. For the CDR3, the DNA is TGTGCCAGCAGCCGGGCTGACAGGGAACATGGAAACACCATATATTTT.

This clone has just a few counts. This chain connects TRBV6-1 to TRBJ1-4, with a weak D call TRBD1 (6 bases). The germline V gene encodes CDR1 MNHNS and CDR2 SASEGT. V shed 3 bases and J shed 0 bases, with 14 bases lying between them. The CDR3 has 17 residues. In DNA, the CDR3 is TGTGCCAGCAGTGAGCCGGGACACGGCGCAACTAATGAAAAACTGTTTTTT. Encoded protein: CASSEPGHGATNEKLFF.

The rearrangement links TRBV4-2 to TRBJ2-6; 9 nucleotides line up with TRBD2. Per germline, CDR1 LGHNA and CDR2 YNFKEQ. The V gene end was trimmed by 8 bases and the J gene end by 4 bases; junction bases not matched to a gene: 15. This CDR3 has 18 residues. As DNA, the CDR3 is TGTGCCAGCGGGCGGGGGGGCGGGACCTCGGCAGGGGCCAACGTCCTGACTTTC. Translation: CASGRGGGTSAGANVLTF.

J is TRBJ2-1 and V is TRBV6-1; D is unresolved. The CDR3 loop spans 17 amino acids. Germline CDR1 and CDR2: MNHNS and SASEGT. Between the trimmed V and J ends, which lost 1 base and 3 bases, there was a span of 16 bases. The CDR3 DNA is TGTGCCAGCAGTGAAGGTGGATACAGTACACACTACAATGAGCAGTTCTTC. Protein sequence: CASSEGGYSTHYNEQFF.

J is TRBJ2-6 and V is TRBV2, with a tentative D call TRBD1 (6 bases). The V gene's germline CDR1 is SNHLY and CDR2 FYNNEI. The length of the CDR3 is 15 residues. V was cut by 6 bases and J by 2 bases, with 11 bases left in between. The CDR3 protein is CASRRTVTGANVLTF. DNA of the CDR3: TGTGCCAGCAGAAGGACAGTTACTGGGGCCAACGTCCTGACTTTC.

CDR3: CASSYSGSGSYNEQFF. CDR3 bases: TGTGCCAGCAGTTACTCGGGTAGCGGGAGCTACAATGAGCAGTTCTTC. The chain combines TRBV6-5 with TRBJ2-1; TRBD2 agrees at 9 bases. CDR3 length: 16 amino acids. Trimming at V came to 0 bases and at J to 3 bases, leaving 3 bases not matched to a gene. Germline-derived CDR1 and CDR2 are MNHEY and SVGAGI.

The rearrangement uses TRBV5-6 and TRBJ2-5; 7 positions match TRBD2. V lost 1 base to trimming and J lost 1 base; unmatched junction nucleotides: 7. Germline V gene sequence: CDR1 SGHDT, CDR2 YYEEEE. The CDR3 runs to 16 residues. CDR3 in DNA: TGTGCCAGCAGCTTGAGGGCGGGAGTGGGCCAAGAGACCCAGTACTTC. It specifies CASSLRAGVGQETQYF.

The chain has TRBV5-5 and TRBJ1-5; 7 nucleotides line up with TRBD1. V shed 4 bases, J shed 4 bases, and the junction held 5 bases outside the gene matches. This CDR3 has 14 amino acids. CDR1 and CDR2 (germline): SGHKS, YYEKEE (reference sequence). CDR3 bases: TGTGCCAGCAGCCTCGGGACAGTTAATCAGCCCCAGCATTTT. This codes for CASSLGTVNQPQHF. The whole variable domain, remainder taken from reference TRBV5-5 and TRBJ1-5, is DAGVTQSPTHLIKTRGQQVTLRCSPISGHKSVSWYQQVLGQGPQFIFQYYEKEERGRGNFPDRFSARQFPNYSSELNVNALLLGDSALYLCASSLGTVNQPQHFGDGTRLSIL.

The chain has TRBV5-1 and TRBJ2-3; possible D gene TRBD1, 6 bases. Trimming removed 0 bases at V and 2 bases at J, with 13 bases between. The germline CDR1 and CDR2 sequences are SGHRS and YFSETQ. The CDR3 runs 16 residues. DNA of the CDR3: TGCGCCAGCAGCTTGGCGACAGGCTCATTCACAGATACGCAGTATTTT. Translation: CASSLATGSFTDTQYF.

The chain is built from TRBV5-1 and TRBJ2-3, with D perhaps TRBD1 (7 bases). Trimming removed 3 bases from V and 2 bases from J, with 13 bases in between. Germline CDR1 and CDR2: SGHRS and YFSETQ. The CDR3 sequence is 15 residues long. The CDR3 spells CASSSRGATTDTQYF. CDR3 coding DNA: TGCGCCAGCAGCTCCAGGGGGGCAACCACAGATACGCAGTATTTT.

The chain joins TRBV29-1 to TRBJ2-1, with a weak D call TRBD1 (6 bases). Germline assignment: CDR1 SQVTM and CDR2 ANQGSEA. V gave up 5 bases and J gave up 3 bases, with 11 bases separating them. The CDR3 contains 13 residues. This chain's CDR3 is CSVIRGDYNEQFF. The CDR3 DNA reads as TGCAGCGTTATCAGGGGCGACTACAATGAGCAGTTCTTC.